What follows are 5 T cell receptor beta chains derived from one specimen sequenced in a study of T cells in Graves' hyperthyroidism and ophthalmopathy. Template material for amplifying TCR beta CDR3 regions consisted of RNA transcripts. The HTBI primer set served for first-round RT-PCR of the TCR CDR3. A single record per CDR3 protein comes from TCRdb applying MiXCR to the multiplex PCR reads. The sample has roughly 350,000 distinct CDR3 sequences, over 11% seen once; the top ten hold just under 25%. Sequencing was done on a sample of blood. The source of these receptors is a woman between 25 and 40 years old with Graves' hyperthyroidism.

This chain's CDR3 is CASSLRLAGVFGYEQYF. In DNA, the CDR3 is TGTGCCAGCAGCTTACGACTAGCGGGAGTGTTCGGGTACGAGCAGTACTTC. V and J are TRBV7-6 and TRBJ2-7; 12 bases match TRBD2. CDR1 is SGHVS, CDR2 FNYEAQ, per germline. V shed 2 bases, J shed 4 bases, and the junction held 9 bases outside the gene matches. The CDR3 spans 17 residues.

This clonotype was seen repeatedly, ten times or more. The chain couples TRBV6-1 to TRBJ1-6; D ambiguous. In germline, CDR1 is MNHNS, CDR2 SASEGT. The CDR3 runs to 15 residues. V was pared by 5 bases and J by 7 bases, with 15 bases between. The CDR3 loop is CASSQIRRGNSPLHF. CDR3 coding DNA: TGTGCCAGCAGTCAAATACGTCGGGGAAATTCACCCCTCCACTTT.

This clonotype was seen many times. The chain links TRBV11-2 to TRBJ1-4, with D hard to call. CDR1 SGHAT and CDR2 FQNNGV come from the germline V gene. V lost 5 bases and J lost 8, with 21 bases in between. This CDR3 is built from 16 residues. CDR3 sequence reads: CASSLGLRQNLEKLFF. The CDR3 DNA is TGTGCCAGCAGCCTTGGGTTGAGGCAGAACCTAGAAAAACTGTTTTTT.

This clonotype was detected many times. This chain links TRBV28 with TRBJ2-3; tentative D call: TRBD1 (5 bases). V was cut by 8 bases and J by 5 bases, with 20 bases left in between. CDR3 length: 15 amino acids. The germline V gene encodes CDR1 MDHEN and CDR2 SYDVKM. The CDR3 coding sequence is TGTGCCAGCCGCGACAGCTTTCCTCGAGGAGATACGCAGTATTTT. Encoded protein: CASRDSFPRGDTQYF.

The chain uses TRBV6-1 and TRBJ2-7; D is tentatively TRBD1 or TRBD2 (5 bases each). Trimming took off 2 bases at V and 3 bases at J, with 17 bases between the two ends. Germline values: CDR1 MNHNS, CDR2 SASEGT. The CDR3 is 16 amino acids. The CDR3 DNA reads TGTGCCAGCAGTGAACGGGGCAGGTCCCCGGACTACGAGCAGTACTTC. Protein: CASSERGRSPDYEQYF.